The 10 T cell receptor beta chains below all came from one sample that was sequenced in a study of T cells in Graves' hyperthyroidism and ophthalmopathy. The TCR beta CDR3 regions underwent amplification using RNA transcripts as the source. Primed by the HTBI set, a first-round RT-PCR was run on the TCR CDR3. TCRdb re-derived calls from the multiplex PCR reads in MiXCR, one entry per CDR3 protein. Found here are some 800,000 distinct CDR3 sequences, roughly 40% of them singletons; the top ten hold 7% to 10%. The sequencing input was blood. The receptors come from a man aged 18 to 30 with Graves' hyperthyroidism.

The V gene is TRBV4-1, the J gene TRBJ2-5; 11 nucleotides match TRBD2. The CDR3 has 16 amino acids. V trimming: 4 bases; J trimming: 5 bases; junction bases outside the gene matches: 9. Germline lookup yields CDR1 MGHRA and CDR2 YSYEKL. The CDR3 sequence is CASSPHSGRDTETQYF. Written as DNA, the CDR3 is TGCGCCAGCAGCCCTCATAGCGGGAGGGATACGGAGACCCAGTACTTC.

This clonotype showed up many times. The chain uses TRBV5-1 and TRBJ1-1; maybe TRBD1 (6 bases). The V and J ends lost 1 base and 1 base respectively, with 8 bases between them. Germline assignment: CDR1 SGHRS and CDR2 YFSETQ. CDR3 length: 14 residues. The CDR3 region has the DNA TGCGCCAGCAGCTTGTCGACAGGGAACACTGAAGCTTTCTTT. Translating it yields CASSLSTGNTEAFF.

This chain connects TRBV2 to TRBJ1-1; 9 bases agree with TRBD1. V trimming: 6 bases; J trimming: 1 base; junction bases outside the gene matches: 9. The germline V gene has CDR1 SNHLY and CDR2 FYNNEI. This CDR3 is 16 amino acids long. The CDR3 region has the DNA TGTGCCAGCAGCCAAGAGGGACAGGGCGGGAACACTGAAGCTTTCTTT. Its translation: CASSQEGQGGNTEAFF.

In this sample, this clonotype turned up a few times. The rearrangement uses TRBV6-5 and TRBJ1-4; D unclear. This CDR3 has 15 residues. The germline V gene has CDR1 MNHEY and CDR2 SVGAGI. V was clipped by 5 bases and J by 5 bases, with 15 bases between them. CDR3 nucleotide sequence: TGTGCCAGCAGTGACCCCCCAGTCACCAATGAAAAACTGTTTTTT. Its translation is CASSDPPVTNEKLFF.

At least ten counts were recorded for this clonotype. The gene calls are TRBV20-1 and TRBJ1-1; maybe TRBD1 (5 bases). Germline V gene data show CDR1 as DFQATT and CDR2 as SNEGSKA (reference sequence). The CDR3 is 14 amino acids. The V end was cut by 3 bases, the J end by 4 bases, with 15 bases between. CDR3 amino acids: CSASGATSVTEAFF. CDR3 sequence (DNA): TGCAGTGCTAGCGGGGCAACGTCGGTCACTGAAGCTTTCTTT.

The chain couples TRBV5-6 to TRBJ2-6; D is unresolved. Germline values: CDR1 SGHDT, CDR2 YYEEEE. V shed 4 bases and J shed 3 bases, with 11 bases lying between them. The CDR3 sequence is 15 residues long. Here the CDR3 reads CASSPTVYGANVLTF. CDR3 DNA sequence: TGTGCCAGCAGCCCTACGGTTTATGGGGCCAACGTCCTGACTTTC.

As for this clonotype: A read error may be the cause here, since a much bigger clone is one base away. V is TRBV29-1 and J is TRBJ2-2; the D gene could be TRBD1 or TRBD2 (5 bases each). The CDR3 covers 13 residues. Germline lookup yields CDR1 SQVTM and CDR2 ANQGSEA. The CDR3 DNA follows: TGCGGCGTCGAGGGCAGGGTTACCGGGGAGCTGTTTTTT. This codes for CGVEGRVTGELFF.

This clonotype was observed a handful of times. The V gene is TRBV20-1, the J gene TRBJ1-5; D may be TRBD1 (6 bases). The V end was cut by 3 bases, the J end by 9 bases, with 18 bases between. The CDR3 runs 14 residues. Germline CDR1 reads DFQATT; CDR2 reads SNEGSKA (reference sequence). Here the CDR3 DNA reads TGCAGTGCTAGGGGGGGGGGGCAGAGTTGGCCCCAGCATTTT. Protein: CSARGGGQSWPQHF.

Worth noting for this clonotype: The germline gene is not matched at one end of the junction; a read error may be the cause. CDR3 DNA sequence: TGTGCCAGCAGCTCCAAATACAGGGGAACTAATGAAAAACTGCTTTTT. Protein sequence: CASSSKYRGTNEKLLF. The chain couples TRBV13 to TRBJ1-4, with 7 bases matching TRBD1. CDR1 PRHDT and CDR2 FYEKMQ come from the germline V gene (reference sequence). The CDR3 spans 16 residues.

In the case of this clonotype: At one boundary the junction diverges from the germline segment, which might be a read error. This chain uses TRBV5-1 with TRBJ1-5, with a weak D call TRBD1 (5 bases). CDR3 length equals 15 residues. CDR1 SGHRS and CDR2 YFSETQ come from the germline V gene. The CDR3 protein is CASSLAGASSQPQHF. The CDR3 nucleotides read TGCGCCAGCAGCTTGGCCGGGGCGAGCAGTCAGCCCCAGCATTTT. Variable domain in full (rest from reference TRBV5-1 and TRBJ1-5): KAGVTQTPRYLIKTRGQQVTLSCSPISGHRSVSWYQQTPGQGLQFLFEYFSETQRNKGNFPGRFSGRQFSNSRSEMNVSTLELGDSALYLCASSLAGASSQPQHFGDGTRLSIL.